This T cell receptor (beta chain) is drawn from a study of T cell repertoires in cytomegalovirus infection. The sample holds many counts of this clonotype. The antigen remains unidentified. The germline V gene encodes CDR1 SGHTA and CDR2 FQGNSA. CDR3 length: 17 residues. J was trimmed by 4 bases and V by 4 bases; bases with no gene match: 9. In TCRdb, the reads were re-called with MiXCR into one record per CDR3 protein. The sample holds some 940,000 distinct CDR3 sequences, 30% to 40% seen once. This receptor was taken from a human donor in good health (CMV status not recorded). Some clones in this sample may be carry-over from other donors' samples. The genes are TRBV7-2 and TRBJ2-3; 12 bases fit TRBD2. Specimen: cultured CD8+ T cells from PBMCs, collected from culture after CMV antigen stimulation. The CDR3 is CASSSPSGGAGADTQYF. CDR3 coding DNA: TGTGCCAGCAGCTCGCCTAGCGGGGGGGCAGGGGCAGATACGCAGTATTTT.